The 14 T cell receptor beta chains given below trace back to one sample, sequenced in a study of shared clonotypes between healthy human individuals. As defined, naive CD8 cells were CD45RO-negative and positively selected for CCR7, with terminally differentiated effector memory CD45RA+ cells excluded. The data were produced by immunoSEQ multiplex PCR, yet TCRdb's version contains in-frame clones alone and is incomplete. The sample gives approximately 600,000 clones, approximately 95% of which show up once; over 0.1% is in the top ten. Sequencing was carried out using naive CD8+ T cells sorted from blood. Receptor source: a woman in her twenties or thirties in good health.

V gene TRBV2 combines with J gene TRBJ1-5, with D tentatively TRBD1 (5 bases). Trimming cost V 6 bases and J 2 bases, with 11 bases left between them. There are 14 residues in the CDR3. The germline V gene has CDR1 SNHLY and CDR2 FYNNEI. The CDR3 is CASSLGVGNQPQHF. The DNA of the CDR3 is TGTGCCAGCAGCTTAGGGGTTGGCAATCAGCCCCAGCATTTT.

The CDR3: CASNGYRSEQYF. CDR3 nucleotide sequence: TGTGCCAGCAACGGTTATCGGTCCGAGCAGTACTTC. This chain joins TRBV6-1 and TRBJ2-7, with no clear D. The CDR3 is 12 residues long. V was trimmed by 7 bases and J by 6 bases, leaving 13 bases between them. CDR1 and CDR2 from the germline V gene are MNHNS and SASEGT.

This chain joins TRBV19 and TRBJ1-5; 7 bases are a match to TRBD1. The V gene's germline CDR1 is LNHDA and CDR2 SQIVND (reference sequence). The CDR3 loop spans 16 amino acids. V lost 3 bases to trimming and J lost 0 bases; unmatched junction nucleotides: 5. The CDR3 DNA sequence: TGTGCCAGTAGTATTGGGGACAGCTATAGCAATCAGCCCCAGCATTTT. As protein: CASSIGDSYSNQPQHF.

The chain joins TRBV16 to TRBJ2-3, with D perhaps matching TRBD2 (5 bases). V shed 1 base and J shed 7 bases, with 24 bases lying between them. There are 18 residues in the CDR3. Germline V gene lookup returns CDR1 KGHSY and CDR2 FQNENV. CDR3 DNA: TGTGCCAGCAGCCAATTCGGAGGAGACATTCCCCGGTTTAATACGCAGTATTTT. It is translated as CASSQFGGDIPRFNTQYF. The full variable domain, with the rest looked up from reference TRBV16 and TRBJ2-3, is GEEVAQTPKHLVRGEGQKAKLYCAPIKGHSYVFWYQQVLKNEFKFLISFQNENVFDETGMPKERFSAKCLPNSPCSLEIQATKLEDSAVYFCASSQFGGDIPRFNTQYFGPGTRLTVL.

The V gene is TRBV7-9, the J gene TRBJ2-7; TRBD2 might be the D (6 bases). Germline lookup yields CDR1 SEHNR and CDR2 FQNEAQ (reference sequence). V lost 5 bases, J lost 2 bases, and 16 bases lay in between. The CDR3 spans 15 residues. The CDR3 sequence is CASSAQNSGTYEQYF. The CDR3 bases are TGTGCCAGCAGCGCCCAAAATAGCGGAACCTACGAGCAGTACTTC.

The chain joins TRBV28 to TRBJ1-5, with D possibly matching TRBD1 (6 bases). Deletions cut 6 bases from V and 1 base from J, with 10 bases between. Germline loops: CDR1 MDHEN, CDR2 SYDVKM. The CDR3 extends over 14 amino acids. The CDR3 DNA is TGTGCCAGCAGAAGAGACAGGAGCAATCAGCCCCAGCATTTT. Translation: CASRRDRSNQPQHF.

The V and J genes are TRBV29-1 and TRBJ2-7, with unresolved D. The CDR3 runs 13 residues. Germline V CDR1 and CDR2: SQVTM, ANQGSEA. V was pared by 4 bases and J by 0 bases, with 10 bases between. The CDR3 DNA is TGCAGCGTTGCCCCCGGGCCCTCCTACGAGCAGTACTTC. This sequence encodes CSVAPGPSYEQYF.

This clone was seen a handful of times. The genes are TRBV7-9 and TRBJ2-7; TRBD2 aligns across 14 bases. The J segment lost 3 bases and the V segment lost 5 bases, leaving 3 bases of the junction unmatched. Germline assignment: CDR1 SEHNR and CDR2 FQNEAQ (reference sequence). The CDR3 contains 15 residues. The CDR3 nucleotides read TGTGCCAGCAGCACCGGGACTAGCGGGAGCTACGAGCAGTACTTC. It encodes CASSTGTSGSYEQYF.

This chain uses TRBV27 with TRBJ2-1; TRBD2 matches 10 bases. V was clipped by 3 bases and J by 6 bases; unmatched bases: 2. In germline, CDR1 is MNHEY, CDR2 SMNVEV (reference sequence). The CDR3 loop spans 14 amino acids. CDR3 in amino acids: CASSFSGRSNEQFF. CDR3 nucleotides: TGTGCCAGCAGTTTTAGCGGGAGGAGCAATGAGCAGTTCTTC.

The V gene is TRBV4-1, the J gene TRBJ2-7; D may be TRBD2 (6 bases). Germline CDR1 is MGHRA and CDR2 is YSYEKL. V was pared by 0 bases and J by 0 bases, with 15 bases between. This CDR3 has 17 amino acids. The CDR3 sequence: CASSQDPGTSPSYEQYF. In nucleotides, the CDR3 is TGCGCCAGCAGCCAAGATCCCGGGACTTCTCCCTCCTACGAGCAGTACTTC.

The V gene is TRBV11-2, the J gene TRBJ1-3; the D is unclear. There are 17 residues in the CDR3. Trimming left V 5 bases short and J 0 bases short, with 17 bases between. Germline values: CDR1 SGHAT, CDR2 FQNNGV. The CDR3 here is CASSATPPYLSGNTIYF. For the CDR3, the DNA is TGTGCCAGCAGCGCCACACCCCCATATCTCTCTGGAAACACCATATATTTT.

The chain joins TRBV2 to TRBJ2-5; TRBD1 aligns across 11 bases. V gave up 0 bases and J gave up 4 bases; unmatched junction bases: 7. CDR1 and CDR2 from the germline V gene are SNHLY and FYNNEI. This CDR3 is built from 17 residues. CDR3 bases: TGTGCCAGCAGTGAAGCAAGGACAGGGGGCTCAGGAGAGACCCAGTACTTC. Its protein product is CASSEARTGGSGETQYF.

The chain combines TRBV21-1 with TRBJ1-4; the listed D gene, TRBD1, was not tested against the DNA. TRBV21-1 is designated a pseudogene. The CDR3 runs to 16 residues. The CDR3 here is CARIPGQGAGNEKLFF. CDR3 nucleotide sequence: TGTGCCAGAATTCCGGGACAGGGGGCAGGTAATGAAAAACTGTTTTTT.

The rearrangement joins TRBV14 to TRBJ2-7; TRBD1 aligns across 11 bases. The CDR3 contains 18 residues. The germline V gene has CDR1 SGHDN and CDR2 FVKESK. V dropped 0 bases and J dropped 1; count of bases not matched to a gene: 8. This CDR3 reads CASSQDWTGGALSYEQYF. In nucleotides, the CDR3 is TGTGCCAGCAGCCAAGACTGGACAGGGGGCGCTTTATCCTACGAGCAGTACTTC.